This T cell receptor (beta chain) was identified during a study of spatial heterogeneity in lung cancer. About the research overall: In raw reads, more than nine appearances on average were recorded for each unique TCR and UMI combination.

The sample's time point: sample taken at primary tumor resection. No cells were sorted before sequencing. The whole RNA sequenced was extracted from tumor, nontumor lung or frozen PBMC. Donors were roughly 72 untreated early-stage non-small cell lung cancer patients. TCRdb called the 5' RACE reads again in MiXCR, with one record for every CDR3 protein. The table shows tens of thousands of distinct CDR3 sequences, with over 8.5% occurring only once. The germline V gene encodes CDR1 SGHKS and CDR2 YYEKEE (reference sequence). The CDR3 length is 13 residues. After removal of 4 bases from V and 8 bases from J, the junction contained 3 bases not matched to a gene.

This sequence originates from a male donor with early-stage non-small cell lung cancer. This sample comprised PBMCs, obtained at surgery. The chain combines TRBV5-5 with TRBJ1-6; 7 bases align to TRBD1. The CDR3 loop is CASSATGDSPLHF. The CDR3 DNA is TGTGCCAGCAGCGCCACAGGGGATTCACCCCTCCACTTT.